What follows are 19 T cell receptor beta chains derived from one specimen sequenced in a study of blood T cell repertoires in COVID-19. Data came from immunoSEQ multiplex PCR; TCRdb stores just in-frame clones and leaves some out. The data hold around 110,000 clones, with 76% observed a single time. The sequenced material came from peripheral blood. The source is a man older than 75 with COVID-19, enrolled during active disease.

The CDR3 bases are TGCGCCAGCAGCTTGACTACGGGGACTAGCGCTTTACCCTACGAGCAGTACTTC. Its protein is CASSLTTGTSALPYEQYF. The chain combines TRBV5-1 with TRBJ2-7; 10 bases match TRBD2. Unmatched junction bases numbered 12, after V lost 1 base and J lost 2 bases. The CDR3 sequence is 18 residues long. Per germline, CDR1 SGHRS and CDR2 YFSETQ.

The CDR3 region has the DNA TGTGCCTGGAGTGTAGGCGGGTCTGGGGCCAACGTCCTGACTTTC. Translation: CAWSVGGSGANVLTF. The chain couples TRBV30 to TRBJ2-6, with D possibly matching TRBD2 (5 bases). The germline V gene has CDR1 GTSNPN and CDR2 SVGIG (reference sequence). The V end was cut by 0 bases, the J end by 1 base, with 7 bases between. The CDR3 totals 15 residues.

The CDR3 protein is CASSEGANRSPLHF. As DNA, the CDR3 is TGCGCCAGCAGCGAGGGGGCGAATAGATCACCCCTCCACTTT. The V call is TRBV5-1, the J call TRBJ1-6; the match to TRBD1 covers 7 bases. J lost 10 bases, V lost 4 bases, and 8 bases had no gene match. The germline CDR1 and CDR2 sequences are SGHRS and YFSETQ. The CDR3 extends over 14 amino acids.

This chain uses TRBV5-1 with TRBJ2-3; no definite D call. V lost 5 bases and J lost 2, with 6 bases in between. CDR1 SGHRS and CDR2 YFSETQ come from the germline V gene. This CDR3 spans 12 amino acids. The CDR3 region has the DNA TGCGCCAGCAGTTGGGCCACAGATACGCAGTATTTT. It encodes CASSWATDTQYF. The variable domain in full, with the rest retrieved from reference TRBV5-1 and TRBJ2-3, is KAGVTQTPRYLIKTRGQQVTLSCSPISGHRSVSWYQQTPGQGLQFLFEYFSETQRNKGNFPGRFSGRQFSNSRSEMNVSTLELGDSALYLCASSWATDTQYFGPGTRLTVL.

V gene TRBV5-4 combines with J gene TRBJ1-5; 7 bases line up with TRBD1. This CDR3 has 18 residues. V gave up 5 bases and J gave up 0 bases; unmatched junction bases: 14. In germline, CDR1 is SGHNT, CDR2 YYREEE (reference sequence). The CDR3 bases are TGTGCCAGCAGAATCCCCACAGGGGAGTCCCATAGCAATCAGCCCCAGCATTTT. Its translation: CASRIPTGESHSNQPQHF.

This chain connects TRBV6-5 to TRBJ2-3; no clear D gene. The CDR3 is 14 residues long. Trimming shortened V by 2 bases and J by 1 base, and 7 bases separated the two germline ends. CDR1 and CDR2 (germline): MNHEY, SVGAGI. The CDR3 protein is CASSYRQGTDTQYF. Here the CDR3 DNA reads TGTGCCAGCAGTTACCGTCAGGGCACAGATACGCAGTATTTT.

The rearrangement joins TRBV15 to TRBJ2-2; TRBD2 aligns across 7 bases. This CDR3 has 17 amino acids. Germline V gives CDR1 LNHNV, CDR2 YYDKDF (reference sequence). Losses at the gene ends were 1 base for V and 7 bases for J; bases not matched to a gene: 12. The CDR3 coding sequence is TGTGCCACCAGCAGAGCCCGACTGGGAGGGCGTCACGGGGAGCTGTTTTTT. Protein: CATSRARLGGRHGELFF.

The chain employs TRBV7-6 and TRBJ2-5, with no clear D. The CDR3 covers 13 residues. The germline V gene has CDR1 SGHVS and CDR2 FNYEAQ. V gave up 6 bases and J gave up 1 base, with 9 bases separating them. This chain's CDR3 is CASSNEPQETQYF. As DNA, the CDR3 is TGTGCCAGCAGTAACGAGCCCCAAGAGACCCAGTACTTC.

The rearrangement links TRBV6-5 to TRBJ2-5; TRBD2 matches 7 bases. V trimming: 2 bases; J trimming: 1 base; junction bases outside the gene matches: 7. This CDR3 comprises 16 residues. In germline, CDR1 is MNHEY, CDR2 SVGAGI. CDR3 sequence (DNA): TGTGCCAGCAGTTACAAAGGGACTAACCCCCAAGAGACCCAGTACTTC. As protein: CASSYKGTNPQETQYF.

This sequence joins TRBV7-2 and TRBJ1-1; D not certain. This CDR3 is 15 amino acids long. CDR1 and CDR2 from the germline V gene are SGHTA and FQGNSA. Trimming pared 5 bases from V and 0 bases from J, leaving 13 bases between. CDR3 sequence reads: CASSRGLVMNTEAFF. Here the CDR3 DNA reads TGTGCCAGCAGCCGGGGTCTGGTTATGAACACTGAAGCTTTCTTT.

The rearrangement uses TRBV18 and TRBJ2-1, with a possible D match to TRBD1 (5 bases). The CDR3 has 15 residues. Germline V gene lookup returns CDR1 KGHSH and CDR2 LQKENI. V shed 3 bases and J shed 1 base, with 10 bases lying between them. CDR3 bases: TGTGCCAGCTCACCTCAGGGTAGTTCCTACAATGAGCAGTTCTTC. Translation: CASSPQGSSYNEQFF.

The CDR3 loop reads CASRTVSGGILGEQFF. The CDR3, as DNA: TGCGCCAGCAGGACCGTTTCCGGCGGGATCTTAGGTGAGCAGTTCTTC. This chain connects TRBV5-1 to TRBJ2-1, with a possible D match to TRBD2 (6 bases). Deletions cut 5 bases from V and 9 bases from J, with 24 bases between. The CDR3 spans 16 residues. The germline V gene encodes CDR1 SGHRS and CDR2 YFSETQ.

The chain is built from TRBV5-1 and TRBJ2-7; 8 positions agree with TRBD2. The CDR3 loop spans 13 amino acids. V lost 3 bases to trimming and J lost 5 bases; unmatched junction nucleotides: 4. From germline, CDR1 is SGHRS and CDR2 YFSETQ. The CDR3 sequence: CASSSGTSNEQYF. Here the CDR3 DNA reads TGCGCCAGCAGCTCGGGGACTAGTAACGAGCAGTACTTC.

This clone has more than one count but fewer than ten. This chain uses TRBV19 with TRBJ1-4; 8 bases map to TRBD1. With 4 bases clipped from V and 8 bases from J, the junction kept 6 bases outside the gene matches. This CDR3 contains 14 residues. Germline CDR1 and CDR2: LNHDA and SQIVND (reference sequence). The CDR3 bases are TGTGCCAGTAGTAATGACAGGGGCCCCGAAAAACTGTTTTTT. Protein product: CASSNDRGPEKLFF. Looking up the rest from reference TRBV19 and TRBJ1-4 gives the full variable domain: DGGITQSPKYLFRKEGQNVTLSCEQNLNHDAMYWYRQDPGQGLRLIYYSQIVNDFQKGDIAEGYSVSREKKESFPLTVTSAQKNPTAFYLCASSNDRGPEKLFFGSGTQLSVL.

The chain links TRBV18 to TRBJ1-1; no clear D gene. Trimming shortened V by 0 bases and J by 0 bases, and 5 bases separated the two germline ends. The germline CDR1 and CDR2 sequences are KGHSH and LQKENI. This CDR3 contains 14 residues. The CDR3 spells CASSPPGMNTEAFF. The CDR3 nucleotides are TGTGCCAGCTCACCACCGGGCATGAACACTGAAGCTTTCTTT. Full variable domain (rest looked up from reference TRBV18 and TRBJ1-1): NAGVMQNPRHLVRRRGQEARLRCSPMKGHSHVYWYRQLPEEGLKFMVYLQKENIIDESGMPKERFSAEFPKEGPSILRIQQVVRGDSAAYFCASSPPGMNTEAFFGQGTRLTVV.

The chain is built from TRBV28 and TRBJ2-5, with D uncertain. CDR3 length: 12 amino acids. Germline CDR1 reads MDHEN; CDR2 reads SYDVKM. V lost 3 bases and J 2 bases, leaving 4 bases between the germline ends. The CDR3 here is CASSLRQETQYF. The CDR3 coding sequence is TGTGCCAGCAGTTTGAGGCAAGAGACCCAGTACTTC. The full variable domain, in which reference TRBV28 and TRBJ2-5 provide the parts outside the CDR3, is DVKVTQSSRYLVKRTGEKVFLECVQDMDHENMFWYRQDPGLGLRLIYFSYDVKMKEKGDIPEGYSVSREKKERFSLILESASTNQTSMYLCASSLRQETQYFGPGTRLLVL.

The sample holds one count of this clone. The chain recombines TRBV28 with TRBJ2-7, with 10 nucleotides matching TRBD1. V lost 10 bases, J lost 5 bases, and 5 bases stayed unmatched. CDR1 and CDR2 (germline): MDHEN, SYDVKM. This CDR3 has 12 amino acids. The CDR3 sequence: CAIGDRGNEQYF. The CDR3 DNA follows: TGTGCCATCGGGGACAGGGGCAACGAGCAGTACTTC.

CDR3: CAIRTGFFGNQPQHF. CDR3 nucleotides: TGTGCCATCAGGACAGGATTTTTTGGCAATCAGCCCCAGCATTTT. The rearrangement uses TRBV28 and TRBJ1-5, with 7 bases lining up with TRBD1. J was trimmed by 2 bases and V by 10 bases; bases with no gene match: 11. Germline V gene lookup returns CDR1 MDHEN and CDR2 SYDVKM. The CDR3 is 15 residues long.

The table lists this clone with a count of one. The rearrangement uses TRBV7-6 and TRBJ2-3, with 9 bases that match TRBD1. J was trimmed by 5 bases and V by 4 bases; bases with no gene match: 10. In germline, CDR1 is SGHVS, CDR2 FNYEAQ. The CDR3 length is 16 residues. Here the CDR3 reads CASSSAGQGYGDTQYF. CDR3 DNA sequence: TGTGCCAGCAGCTCTGCGGGACAGGGATACGGAGATACGCAGTATTTT.